The clone carrying this TCR beta chain was picked up many times. The sample is drawn from a study of T-cell reconstitution after alpha-beta-depleted transplantation in children. V gave up 3 bases and J gave up 4 bases, with 10 bases separating them. This CDR3 comprises 13 residues. Germline V gene data show CDR1 as DFQATT and CDR2 as SNEGSKA (reference sequence). Unique molecular identifiers tagged the TCRbeta library. From the PCR reads, TCRdb called clonotypes with MiXCR, one entry per CDR3 protein. The sample gives some 600,000 distinct CDR3 sequences, under 15% of which show up once; 2% to 2.5% is in the top ten.

The rearrangement uses TRBV20-1 and TRBJ2-1; D is undetermined. Specimen: PBMCs, mostly from graft donor cells, collected 360 days after TCRalphabeta/CD19-depleted stem cell transplant. This receptor was identified in a male patient younger than 18 who had a stem cell transplant for acute myeloid leukemia, so the T cells may come from the graft donor. CDR3 in amino acids: CSASTAAYNEQFF. In nucleotides, the CDR3 is TGCAGTGCTAGTACAGCCGCATACAATGAGCAGTTCTTC.